Reported below is one T cell receptor (beta chain). This record comes from a study of early T cells in non-severe SARS-CoV-2 infection. Study summary: The input, bulk RNA from unsorted whole blood, was sequenced, and chains were unpaired.

CDR1 is SEHNR and CDR2 is FQNEAQ in the germline V gene (reference sequence). The CDR3 has 13 residues. V gave up 1 base and J gave up 8 bases; unmatched junction bases: 2. Separate cDNA molecules each had unique molecular identifiers attached to them. TCRdb recomputed calls from the 5' RACE reads with MiXCR, one row per CDR3 protein. The table has 55,000 to 70,000 distinct CDR3 sequences, roughly 4.5% seen once. The sequencing used whole blood, collected at baseline. The sequence came from an adult who was a healthcare worker with PCR-confirmed SARS-CoV-2 infection or an uninfected control (not recorded which). The donor label of this sample is uncertain. The chain couples TRBV7-9 to TRBJ1-1; TRBD1 matches at 9 bases. The CDR3 loop is CASSLGDREEAFF. CDR3 nucleotide sequence: TGTGCCAGCAGCTTAGGGGACAGGGAGGAAGCTTTCTTT.